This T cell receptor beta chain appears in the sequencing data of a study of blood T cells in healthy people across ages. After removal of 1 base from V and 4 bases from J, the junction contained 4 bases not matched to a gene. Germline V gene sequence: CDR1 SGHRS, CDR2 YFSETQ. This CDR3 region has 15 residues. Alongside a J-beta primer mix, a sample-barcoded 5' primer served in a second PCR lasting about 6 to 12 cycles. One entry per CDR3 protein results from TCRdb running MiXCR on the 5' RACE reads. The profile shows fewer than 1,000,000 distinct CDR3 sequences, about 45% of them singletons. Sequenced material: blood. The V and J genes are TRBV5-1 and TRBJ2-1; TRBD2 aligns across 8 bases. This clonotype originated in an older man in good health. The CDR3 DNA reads TGCGCCAGCAGCTTGAGACTAGCGACTTACAATGAGCAGTTCTTC. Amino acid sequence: CASSLRLATYNEQFF.